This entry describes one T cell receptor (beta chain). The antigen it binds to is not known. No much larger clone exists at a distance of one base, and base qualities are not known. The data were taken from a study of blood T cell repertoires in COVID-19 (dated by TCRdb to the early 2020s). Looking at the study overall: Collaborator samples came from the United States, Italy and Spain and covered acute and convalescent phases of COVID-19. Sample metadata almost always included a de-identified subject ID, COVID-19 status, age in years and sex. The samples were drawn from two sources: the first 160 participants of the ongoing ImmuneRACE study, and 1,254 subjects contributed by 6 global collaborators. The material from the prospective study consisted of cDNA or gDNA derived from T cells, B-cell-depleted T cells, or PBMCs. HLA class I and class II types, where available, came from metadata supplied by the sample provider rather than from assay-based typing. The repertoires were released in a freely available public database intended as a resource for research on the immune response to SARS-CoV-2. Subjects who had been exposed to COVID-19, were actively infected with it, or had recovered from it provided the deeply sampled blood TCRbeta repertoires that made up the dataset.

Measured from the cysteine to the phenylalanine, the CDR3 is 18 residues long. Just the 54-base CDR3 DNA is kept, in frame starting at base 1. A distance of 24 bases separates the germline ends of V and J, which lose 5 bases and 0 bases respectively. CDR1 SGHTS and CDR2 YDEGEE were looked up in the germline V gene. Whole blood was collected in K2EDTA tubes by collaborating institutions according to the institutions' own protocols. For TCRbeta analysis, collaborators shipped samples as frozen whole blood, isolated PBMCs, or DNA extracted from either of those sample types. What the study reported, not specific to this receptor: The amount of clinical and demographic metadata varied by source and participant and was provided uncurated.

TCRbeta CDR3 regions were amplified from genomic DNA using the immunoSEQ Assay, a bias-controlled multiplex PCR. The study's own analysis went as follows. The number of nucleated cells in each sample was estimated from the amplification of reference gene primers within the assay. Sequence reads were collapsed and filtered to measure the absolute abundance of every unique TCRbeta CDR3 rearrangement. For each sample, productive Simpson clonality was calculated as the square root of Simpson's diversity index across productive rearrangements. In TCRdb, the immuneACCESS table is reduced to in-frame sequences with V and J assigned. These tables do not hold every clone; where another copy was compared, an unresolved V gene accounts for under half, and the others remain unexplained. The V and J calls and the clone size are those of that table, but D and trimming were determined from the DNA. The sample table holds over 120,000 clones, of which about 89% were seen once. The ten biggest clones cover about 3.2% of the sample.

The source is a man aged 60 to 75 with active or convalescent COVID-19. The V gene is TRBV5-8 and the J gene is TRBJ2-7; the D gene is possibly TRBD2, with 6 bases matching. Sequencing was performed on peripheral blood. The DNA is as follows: TGTGCCAGCAGTTACCGGGACTCGTCACCGTTCAGCTCCTACGAGCAGTACTTC. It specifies CASSYRDSSPFSSYEQYF.